Sequencing of this T cell receptor (beta chain) was carried out in a study of T cell responses to AZD1222 COVID-19 vaccine. Overall study results and limits: White British donors predominated, females outnumbered males, and clonal diversity was possibly underestimated. Across spike, vaccine-associated CD4 TCRs were found, dominant at 160-218 and 743-854.

There are 21 residues in the CDR3. J was trimmed by 1 base and V by 5 bases; bases with no gene match: 18. Germline V CDR1 and CDR2: LNHDA, SQIVND (reference sequence). The data were produced by immunoSEQ multiplex PCR, yet TCRdb's version contains in-frame clones alone and is incomplete. The table has some 110,000 clones, approximately 85% seen once; the top ten hold more than 3%. Regarding this clone: The antigen is unknown.

The gene calls are TRBV19 and TRBJ2-1; 12 bases are shared with TRBD2. The receptor was isolated from an adult in good health. Sequenced material: peripheral blood, taken on day 0 of MenACWY control vaccination. CDR3 amino acids: CASSPGKPGASGGASYNEQFF. As DNA, the CDR3 is TGTGCCAGTAGTCCCGGGAAACCAGGGGCTAGCGGGGGGGCATCCTACAATGAGCAGTTCTTC.